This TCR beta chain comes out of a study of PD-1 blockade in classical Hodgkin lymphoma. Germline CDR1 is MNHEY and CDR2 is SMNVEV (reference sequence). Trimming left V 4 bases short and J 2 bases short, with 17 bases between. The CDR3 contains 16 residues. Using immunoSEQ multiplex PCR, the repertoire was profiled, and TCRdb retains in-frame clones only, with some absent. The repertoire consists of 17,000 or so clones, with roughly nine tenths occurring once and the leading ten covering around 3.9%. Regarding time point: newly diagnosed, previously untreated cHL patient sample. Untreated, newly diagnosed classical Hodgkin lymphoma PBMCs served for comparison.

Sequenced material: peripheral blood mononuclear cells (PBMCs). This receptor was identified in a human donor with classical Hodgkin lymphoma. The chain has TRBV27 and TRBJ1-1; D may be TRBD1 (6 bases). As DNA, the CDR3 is TGTGCCAGCAGTTACGGACACAGGGAACTAAACACTGAAGCTTTCTTT. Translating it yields CASSYGHRELNTEAFF.